What follows are 17 T cell receptor beta chains derived from one specimen sequenced in a study of vaccination and CD4 T cells after COVID-19. These receptors' antigens are unknown. Cultured CD4+ T-cell DNA underwent Oncomine TCR Beta short-read sequencing. MiXCR was run by TCRdb on the PCR reads, yielding one entry per CDR3 protein. The sample contains some 8,800 distinct CDR3 sequences, around three fifths of which appear only once. Treatment specified: approximately 11-day PBMC culture with coronavirus spike peptide pools or control peptides (ViraFEST assay). The specimen sequenced was CD4+ T cells from blood, cultured in vitro. The source is a human donor who had recovered from COVID-19.

The chain carries TRBV27 and TRBJ1-1; perhaps TRBD1 as D (5 bases). The CDR3 is made up of 14 amino acids. Trimming took off 0 bases at V and 1 base at J, with 6 bases between the two ends. Germline V gene sequence: CDR1 MNHEY, CDR2 SMNVEV (reference sequence). The CDR3 sequence: CASSLSGGNTEAFF. Written as DNA, the CDR3 is TGTGCCAGCAGTTTATCCGGGGGGAACACTGAAGCTTTCTTT.

The chain recombines TRBV14 with TRBJ2-3, with 8 bases fitting TRBD2. Germline loops: CDR1 SGHDN, CDR2 FVKESK. V lost 1 base, J lost 3 bases, and 9 bases stayed unmatched. The CDR3 length is 17 residues. The CDR3 loop is CASSQVRLAGITDTQYF. The CDR3 DNA is TGTGCCAGCAGCCAAGTACGGCTAGCGGGCATTACAGATACGCAGTATTTT.

CDR3 sequence reads: CASSLSTNTEAFF. The DNA for the CDR3 is TGTGCCAGCAGTTTATCGACGAACACTGAAGCTTTCTTT. The chain recombines TRBV27 with TRBJ1-1; D not resolved. The CDR3 spans 13 residues. V shed 0 bases and J shed 1 base, with 3 bases lying between them. Germline V gene sequence: CDR1 MNHEY, CDR2 SMNVEV (reference sequence).

This chain uses TRBV20-1 with TRBJ1-2; TRBD1 is a possible D gene (6 bases). This CDR3 contains 11 residues. Trimming cost V 3 bases and J 7 bases, with 9 bases left between them. The germline V gene encodes CDR1 DFQATT and CDR2 SNEGSKA (reference sequence). The CDR3 protein is CSASAGAGYTF. DNA of the CDR3: TGCAGTGCTAGTGCGGGGGCTGGCTACACCTTC.

The V call is TRBV4-3, the J call TRBJ1-1; D gene unclear. Between the trimmed V and J ends, which lost 0 bases and 5 bases, there was a span of 10 bases. Germline assignment: CDR1 LGHNA and CDR2 YSLEER. The CDR3 has 14 amino acids. The CDR3 loop is CASSQDSRRTEAFF. CDR3 in DNA: TGCGCCAGCAGCCAAGATAGTAGGAGAACTGAAGCTTTCTTT.

This chain connects TRBV28 to TRBJ2-1; 7 bases line up with TRBD2. This CDR3 has 14 residues. CDR1 is MDHEN and CDR2 is SYDVKM in the germline V gene. The ends lost 4 bases at V and 6 bases at J; junction bases unmatched: 6. The CDR3 coding sequence is TGTGCCAGCAGTTCCACTGGGAGGGCCAATGAGCAGTTCTTC. It is translated as CASSSTGRANEQFF.

The DNA of the CDR3 is TGCAGTGCCGTAACCGGGACAGCACAAGAGACCCAGTACTTC. Protein sequence: CSAVTGTAQETQYF. The genes are TRBV20-1 and TRBJ2-5, with 7 bases matching TRBD1. The CDR3 length is 14 residues. CDR1 is DFQATT and CDR2 is SNEGSKA in the germline V gene (reference sequence). The junction had 9 bases not matched to a gene; V was cut back by 6 bases and J by 2 bases.

The J gene is TRBJ1-1, the V gene TRBV29-1, with unresolved D. CDR1 is SQVTM, CDR2 ANQGSEA, per germline. The CDR3 contains 12 residues. Between the trimmed V and J ends, which lost 4 bases and 5 bases, there was a span of 11 bases. This CDR3 is CSVGFGGTEAFF. CDR3 nucleotides: TGCAGCGTTGGGTTTGGTGGGACTGAAGCTTTCTTT.

The rearrangement uses TRBV19 and TRBJ2-1; TRBD2 agrees at 7 bases. Per the germline V gene, CDR1 is LNHDA and CDR2 is SQIVND (reference sequence). The CDR3 consists of 14 residues. Trimming cost V 5 bases and J 4 bases; bases outside gene matches: 5. The chain's CDR3 is CASSGREGYNEQFF. CDR3 DNA: TGTGCCAGTAGTGGGAGGGAGGGTTACAATGAGCAGTTCTTC.

This clonotype was seen more than once but under ten times. The genes are TRBV7-2 and TRBJ1-5; no clear D gene. Trimming removed 6 bases at V and 3 bases at J, with 9 bases between. The CDR3 consists of 13 residues. Germline V gene lookup returns CDR1 SGHTA and CDR2 FQGNSA. Here the CDR3 reads CASRRAINQPQHF. The CDR3 DNA sequence: TGTGCCAGCAGACGGGCCATCAATCAGCCCCAGCATTTT.

V gene TRBV18 combines with J gene TRBJ1-2, with 8 positions matching TRBD1. Germline values: CDR1 KGHSH, CDR2 LQKENI. The CDR3 length is 13 residues. The trim removed 3 bases at V and 3 bases at J, leaving 0 bases unmatched. The CDR3 loop is CASSPGQDYGYTF. The CDR3 nucleotides are TGTGCCAGCTCACCGGGACAGGACTATGGCTACACCTTC.

This clonotype has just a few counts. The chain combines TRBV27 with TRBJ2-3; D tentatively reads TRBD1 or TRBD2 (5 bases each). Germline CDR1 reads MNHEY; CDR2 reads SMNVEV (reference sequence). V lost 7 bases, J lost 2 bases, and 19 bases lay in between. The CDR3 is 16 residues long. The CDR3 region has the DNA TGTGCCAGCATTGGGGGTTCGGGACGGAACACAGATACGCAGTATTTT. Translating gives CASIGGSGRNTDTQYF.

This clonotype was seen a handful of times. The CDR3 sequence is CATSRSGGLAGGLETQYF. In nucleotides, the CDR3 is TGTGCCACCAGCAGATCGGGAGGCCTAGCGGGGGGGCTGGAGACCCAGTACTTC. The chain is built from TRBV15 and TRBJ2-5, with TRBD2 identical over 12 bases. V lost 2 bases to trimming and J lost 5 bases; unmatched junction nucleotides: 12. The CDR3 has 18 amino acids. Germline loops: CDR1 LNHNV, CDR2 YYDKDF (reference sequence).

The chain is built from TRBV20-1 and TRBJ2-7; D is ambiguous. Germline CDR1 and CDR2: DFQATT and SNEGSKA (reference sequence). The ends were cut back, 6 bases at V and 0 bases at J, with 6 bases in the middle. This CDR3 contains 11 residues. For the CDR3, the DNA is TGCAGTGCCCAAAGCTCCTACGAGCAGTACTTC. It codes for CSAQSSYEQYF.

Only one count was recorded for this clonotype. The chain recombines TRBV7-9 with TRBJ2-5; D gene uncertain. The V gene lost 0 bases and the J gene lost 2 bases, with 10 bases spanning the gap. In germline, CDR1 is SEHNR, CDR2 FQNEAQ (reference sequence). This CDR3 has 15 residues. CDR3 DNA sequence: TGTGCCAGCAGCTTAGCGCGACACGTACAAGAGACCCAGTACTTC. Its translation is CASSLARHVQETQYF.

V gene TRBV20-1 combines with J gene TRBJ1-5, with D perhaps TRBD1 (6 bases). This CDR3 spans 15 amino acids. Per the germline V gene, CDR1 is DFQATT and CDR2 is SNEGSKA (reference sequence). The germline V and J ends were trimmed by 7 bases and 3 bases, with 19 bases remaining between them. CDR3 region: CSVPSIGGVNQPQHF. CDR3 sequence (DNA): TGCAGTGTCCCCAGCATAGGGGGGGTCAATCAGCCCCAGCATTTT.

V is TRBV27 and J is TRBJ1-2; maybe TRBD1 (6 bases). The CDR3 covers 13 residues. Per germline, CDR1 MNHEY and CDR2 SMNVEV (reference sequence). Trimming shortened V by 5 bases and J by 4 bases, and 11 bases separated the two germline ends. CDR3 region: CASSRTDSYGYTF. The CDR3 nucleotides read TGTGCCAGCAGTCGGACAGACAGCTATGGCTACACCTTC.